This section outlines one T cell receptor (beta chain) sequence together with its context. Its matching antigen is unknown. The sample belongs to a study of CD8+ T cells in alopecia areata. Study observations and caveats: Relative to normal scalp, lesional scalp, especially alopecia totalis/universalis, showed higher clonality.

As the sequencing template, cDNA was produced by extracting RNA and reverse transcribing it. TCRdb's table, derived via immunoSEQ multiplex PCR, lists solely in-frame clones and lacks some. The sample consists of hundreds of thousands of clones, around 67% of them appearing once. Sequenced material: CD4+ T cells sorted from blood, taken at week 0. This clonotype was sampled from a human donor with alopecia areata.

The CDR3 loop reads CASSLGGQEETQYF. The CDR3 DNA sequence: TGCGCCAGCAGCTTGGGGGGACAGGAAGAGACCCAGTACTTC. The chain links TRBV5-1 to TRBJ2-5, with 8 bases identical to TRBD1. From germline, CDR1 is SGHRS and CDR2 YFSETQ. The V segment lost 0 bases and the J segment 3 bases; nucleotides outside the gene matches: 1. This CDR3 spans 14 amino acids. Looking up the rest from reference TRBV5-1 and TRBJ2-5 gives the full variable domain: KAGVTQTPRYLIKTRGQQVTLSCSPISGHRSVSWYQQTPGQGLQFLFEYFSETQRNKGNFPGRFSGRQFSNSRSEMNVSTLELGDSALYLCASSLGGQEETQYFGPGTRLLVL.